Given below is one TCR beta chain in context. The antigen this receptor binds is unknown. No base quality information exists; no much larger clone differs at one position. These data are taken from a study of cytomegalovirus exposure and HLA in healthy donors (dated by TCRdb to about 2017). Some background on the complete study: An earlier analysis of roughly 500 of the donors reported approximately 260 Gb of sequence data and 95 million to 120 million unique TCR beta sequences obtained from about 179 million T cells. All discovery cohort repertoires had been generated using a single sequencing platform. Alongside the repertoire data, information on donor age, sex, ethnicity and CMV serostatus was compiled. Approximately 310 gigabases of sequencing data and around 85 million unique TCR sequences made up an early release that covered about 640 HLA-typed donors. To study patterns of TCR occurrence, a later analysis re-analyzed previously published TCR beta repertoires from 600 to 750 donors and added high-resolution HLA genotyping. In addition to the first cohort of around 670 subjects, a separate validation cohort of approximately 120 different subjects was used. The T cell repertoires of 666 subjects were profiled by immunosequencing and related to cytomegalovirus serostatus. Four or five DR-DQ haplotypes were treated as single units for association and clustering because of strong linkage in the cohort. The study was designed to test whether signatures of past pathogen exposure could be identified by cataloging public T cell receptors. To predict cytomegalovirus infection status, the study combined high-throughput TCR immunosequencing, statistical association of individual TCRs with disease status, and machine learning. HLA typing included class I and class II loci at four-digit resolution. The genetic ancestry cluster associated with self-reported Caucasian donors included 80% to 90% of the 398 genotyped donors. To decide whether each TCR beta V gene segment behaved as functional or pseudogenic, an earlier analysis of some 570 of the donors relied on high-throughput TCR beta sequencing. A later genetic analysis took genome-wide SNP genotypes for 398 of the 666 donors and used that subset as a discovery cohort. Rather than drawing on any new phenotypic data, the later analysis identified candidate immune exposures from TCR beta sequences and the way those sequences occurred across donors. Typing coverage varied by locus: roughly 620-640 donors for A, B, C, DRB1 and DQB1; under 550 for DQA1; about 600 for DPA1; some 470 for DPB1. On average, around 240,000 unique TCR beta nucleotide sequences were sequenced per donor among several hundred genotyped donors of the cohort, with about 17% of those sequences being non-productive.

The cohort was made up of roughly 670 healthy bone marrow donors. At the time of sampling, all cohort members were nominally healthy, though unrecorded immune exposures were likely present. The donor was CMV seronegative and was included in the group of about 350 seronegative cohort members. Every donor gave a peripheral blood sample, and the peripheral blood mononuclear cells from that sample were used for TCR beta sequencing. Genomic DNA was extracted from the blood cell samples with the Qiagen DNeasy Blood Extraction Kit. Including the terminal cysteine and phenylalanine, the CDR3 comprises 12 residues. CDR3 DNA is the only sequence kept; it has 36 bases, read in frame from the first base. The germline ends are 5 bases apart after V is trimmed by 1 base and J by 7 bases. According to the germline V gene, CDR1 reads LGHNT and CDR2 reads FRNRAP. General findings and caveats noted by the study authors: Across donors, most TCR sequences were observed very rarely, whereas some public TCRs were present in many individuals. When HLA alleles, especially DR and DQ, strongly co-occurred, TCR associations were difficult to assign to individual alleles. A further reported finding was that TCR beta sequences accurately predicted the HLA-A and HLA-B alleles for most subjects in the first cohort. In vitro tests confirmed that a few of the cytomegalovirus-associated TCR beta chains recognize cytomegalovirus antigens. This cohort had only TCR beta chains sequenced, and the lack of alpha or paired-chain data limited which features could be detected. In the study, 150 to 200 TCR beta chains were listed as associated with cytomegalovirus. According to a later genetic analysis, donors in an Asian-associated ancestry cluster had fewer N-insertions in productive TCRs than the roughly 700-donor mean. Sequencing depth was assumed to be roughly uniform across donors in the presence/absence analyses, though that assumption may not hold. For the cohort, immune exposure information was limited to CMV serostatus. A group of highly shared sequence variants was considered likely to be a technical artifact of the sequencing pipeline. In a later analysis, HLA-associated TCR beta chains were found to be more clonally expanded and to have lower generation probabilities than equally common non-associated chains. Correlated functional status among segregating V segments might reflect linkage disequilibrium, but an unknown experimental factor could not be ruled out. According to a later analysis, TCR association rates differed among HLA loci, with DRB1 alleles showing the most associated TCRs and HLA-C alleles showing the fewest. Because HLA typing was missing for some donors at each locus, association tests included only the typed subset. Cytomegalovirus status was reported to be diagnosed by the classifier with high specificity and sensitivity in both the original and validation cohorts. A later analysis found that most CMV-associated TCR beta chains appeared HLA-restricted, with HLA associations seemingly driven largely by CMV exposure. In a later analysis, around 17,000 TCR beta sequences were associated with specific HLA alleles at a false discovery rate of 0.05. Broadly in line with IMGT annotations, most TCR beta V segments showed up in productive rearrangements about 90% or about 30% of the time in an earlier analysis of around 550 of the donors. In a later analysis, several top co-occurrence clusters were reported to appear linked to parvovirus B19, influenza, CMV and Epstein-Barr virus. Because the 87-base-pair reads could not distinguish some IMGT-functional V segments, including TRBV6-2 and TRBV6-3, those segments were excluded. It was suggested by the authors that the approach could potentially be generalized to other disease states and immunological phenotypes. Because counts were too low, 15 to 20 rarely observed V segments, including chromosome 9 orphons, were excluded from the earlier analysis of a few hundred of the donors. An association between a missense DCLRE1C variant and V-gene and J-gene trimming of TCR beta chains was found in a later genetic analysis and replicated in an independent cohort.

The library was made by the immunoSEQ multiplex PCR assay. The multiplex PCR relied on a mix of 60 forward primers for TCR Vbeta segments and 13 reverse primers for TCR Jbeta segments. Amplification of the CDR3 region of rearranged TCR beta genes was performed with a multiplex PCR assay on genomic DNA. The Illumina HiSeq System was used to sequence the amplified TCR beta libraries as 87-base-pair reads. Processing in the source paper ran as follows. Across the 640 or so repertoires, a later analysis counted around 80 million unique TCR beta chains, roughly 11 million of which were shared by at least two donors. Raw reads were error-corrected and collapsed into unique sequences by a nearest-neighbor algorithm in which closely related sequences were merged to remove PCR and sequencing errors. To assign V, D and J gene segments, CDR3 sequences were aligned to IMGT reference sequences. For a sequence to be retained, a match of at least six nucleotides was required to both a V gene segment and a J gene segment. A rearrangement counted as productive if the CDR3 had no stop codons and remained in frame with V and J, and every other rearrangement counted as non-productive. CDR3 was defined by IMGT convention, running from the second conserved V-encoded cysteine to the conserved J-encoded phenylalanine. In an earlier analysis of around 640 of the donors, sequences lacking an unambiguous match to a single V gene segment were excluded. An earlier analysis of under 750 of the donors called V segments functional above 56.7% productive rearrangements and segregating when the between-donor standard deviation exceeded 5%. A statistical classification framework was built to diagnose cytomegalovirus status from the catalog of TCR beta chain sequences. In a later analysis, V and J genes were assigned by comparing TCR nucleotide sequences against IMGT/GENE-DB human TR gene sequences. A later analysis assigned CDR3 sequences and most-parsimonious VDJ recombination scenarios with the TCRdist pipeline. A later analysis defined each TCR beta chain by its CDR3 amino acid sequence plus V-gene family, and excluded reads lacking a unique V-gene family. In a later analysis, 450 to 600 highly shared, low-generation-probability nucleotide sequences were removed to address suspected cross-contamination and a sequencing artifact. For each public chain, a later analysis derived a clonal expansion index from normalized ranks of inferred template counts within each repertoire. In a later analysis, generation probabilities were computed using a VDJ recombination model fitted to out-of-frame rearrangements, and the results were checked against IGoR. A later analysis scored TCR-TCR, TCR-HLA and TCR-CMV co-occurrence with hypergeometric tests, applying a repertoire-size bias correction to TCR pairs. In a later analysis, false discovery rates were estimated by permuting HLA or CMV assignments 20 times. In a later analysis, co-occurring TCRs were grouped using DBSCAN, with TCRdist sequence similarity added in when clustering inside HLA-allele-positive subsets. Co-occurrence clustering excluded repertoires with fewer than 30,000 or more than 120,000 public chains, plus five with anomalous nucleotide sharing. Sourced from immuneACCESS, this table was stored by TCRdb with only in-frame sequences that have V and J called. A share of the clones is absent; for the studies checked, an unresolved V gene accounts for under half, and the remainder has no known explanation. That table is the source of V, J and clone size, and D and trimming were worked out from the DNA. For this sample there are 200,000 to 250,000 clones; approximately 83% appear just once. The ten largest make up 0.71% of the sample.

The source is a boy younger than 10 in good health and CMV-seronegative. Sequences were obtained from PBMCs. This receptor chain uses TRBV12-5 and TRBJ1-5; a tentative D call is TRBD1 (5 bases match). The DNA sequence is TGTGCTAGTGGTTTGGGGGGCCAGCCCCAGCATTTT. Translated, it reads CASGLGGQPQHF. The entire variable domain, with the stretches around the CDR3 drawn from the reference TRBV12-5 and TRBJ1-5 proteins, is DARVTQTPRHKVTEMGQEVTMRCQPILGHNTVFWYRQTMMQGLELLAYFRNRAPLDDSGMPKDRFSAEMPDATLATLKIQPSEPRDSAVYFCASGLGGQPQHFGDGTRLSIL.